This T cell receptor (beta chain) emerged from a study of blood T cell repertoires in COVID-19. Measured with immunoSEQ multiplex PCR; TCRdb has only the in-frame clones, and not every one. The sample records some 140,000 clones, about 79% being singletons. The germline CDR1 and CDR2 sequences are SGHTA and FQGTGA. With 5 bases clipped from V and 6 bases from J, the junction kept 10 bases outside the gene matches. This CDR3 has 16 residues. This clone appeared a few times. Sequenced input: PBMCs or T cells enriched from blood (not recorded which). This TCR derives from a man aged 50-60 years who had recovered from COVID-19. This chain connects TRBV7-3 to TRBJ2-2, with 9 bases that match TRBD1. The CDR3 coding sequence is TGTGCCAGCAGCCGGAAACAGGGGGCGCCCCCCGGGGAGCTGTTTTTT. It is translated as CASSRKQGAPPGELFF.